The text below deals with one T cell receptor beta chain. Its specific antigen is unknown. Nothing much larger sits one base from this clone, and base qualities are not available. The data were obtained in a study of CD8+CD57+ T cells in acquired aplastic anemia (dated by TCRdb to the late 2010s). Broadly, across the study: On average, sorted CD4+ and CD8+ cells yielded around 3.5 ug of extracted DNA, with a range of about 0.17 to 27.4 ug. A CD8+CD57+ expansion meant a frequency higher than the mean frequency seen in healthy subjects. The study at large found these results: Around 27 CD8+ CDR3 sequences were shared between patients and controls but appeared highly expressed in patients and within their immunodominant clones. CD8+ Simpson's diversity did not differ significantly between patients and healthy controls (P=0.060).

The CDR3 numbers 16 residues from cysteine through phenylalanine. Just CDR3 DNA is preserved here, 48 bases in frame from base 1. CDR1 and CDR2 are read off the germline V gene as SNHLY and FYNNEI. Germline trimming: 3 bases from V, 3 bases from J; junction bases outside gene matches: 8. Profiling of TCR beta VDJ combinations and CDR3 sequences used genomic DNA as the template. TCR repertoire sequencing was run on an Illumina HiSeq 2000. The paper's processing steps were these. TRBV/TRBJ rearrangement plots, CDR3 size and DJ length profiles, and Simpson's diversity index were used to assess repertoires. Whichever DNA sequence was most abundant in the deep sequencing data was defined as the immunodominant clone. CDR3 amino acid sequences were screened for sharing across subjects and were compared with published repertoires and the VDJdb database. The public sequencing data were trimmed at Q25 with fastp and processed into clonotypes with MiXCR by TCRdb, which kept only in-frame beta chains. One record per CDR3 amino acid sequence lists the most common genes and DNA. It is TCRdb's table, rather than the study itself, that gives the V and J calls and clone size. Present in this sample are about 120,000 distinct CDR3 sequences, 50% to 60% of which were seen just once. 25% to 35% of the sample lies in the top ten.

Patients chosen for sequencing had shown expansion of CD8+CD57+ cells by flow cytometry. Severe acquired aplastic anemia was diagnosed in all patients according to International Study of Aplastic Anemia and Agranulocytosis and Camitta criteria. No patient had received any therapy when blood was sampled. In this study, sorted CD4+ and CD8+ T cells from the blood of healthy subjects and of severe aplastic anemia patients had their TCR repertoires deep-sequenced. Patients were enrolled under clinicaltrials.gov protocols 00001620, 01623167, 00001397, 00071045, 00081523 and 00961064 in the USA. Ficoll-Paque density gradient centrifugation was used to isolate peripheral blood mononuclear cells. Before DNA was extracted, CD4+ and CD8+ T cells were sorted using either FACS or magnetic beads.

The rearranged chain carries TRBV2 and TRBJ2-3; 8 junctional bases match TRBD2. The TCR sequence derives from a human donor with aplastic anemia. Sequenced: sorted CD4+, CD8+, or CD8+CD57+ T cells (not recorded which) from PBMCs. The DNA sequence follows: TGTGCCAGCAGTGATTACAGACTAGCGAATACAGATACGCAGTATTTT. Translated, it gives CASSDYRLANTDTQYF. The CDR3 plus the reference TRBV2 and TRBJ2-3 genes for the other parts give the full variable domain: EPEVTQTPSHQVTQMGQEVILRCVPISNHLYFYWYRQILGQKVEFLVSFYNNEISEKSEIFDDQFSVERPDGSNFTLKIRSTKLEDSAMYFCASSDYRLANTDTQYFGPGTRLTVL.